The rows below give T cell receptor beta chains drawn from one sample of a study of cytomegalovirus exposure and HLA in healthy donors. Produced via immunoSEQ multiplex PCR; TCRdb's table is partial and in-frame only. The sample has 130,000 to 150,000 clones. Sequenced sample: PBMCs. The receptor set was obtained from a man in his forties in good health and CMV-seronegative. The CDR3 runs from the conserved cysteine through the conserved F or W. A D gene is named only where the DNA matches it firmly.

>TRBJ1-6|NA|TRBV19
TGTGCCAGTAGTATCGCAGGGGTCGGGAATTCACCCCTCCACTTT
CASSIAGVGNSPLHF
>TRBJ1-2|NA|TRBV4-2
TGTGCCAGCAGCCACACGGACAGCTATGGCTACACCTTC
CASSHTDSYGYTF
>TRBJ1-2|TRBD1|TRBV2
TGTGCCAGCAGCCTAGACGGGACAGTTGATGGCTACACCTTC
CASSLDGTVDGYTF
>TRBJ2-7|NA|TRBV7-2
TGTGCCAGCAGCTTATCGTCCCCCGCCTACGAGCAGTACTTC
CASSLSSPAYEQYF
>TRBJ1-2|NA|TRBV19
TGTGCCAGTAGTACCCACACGAACTATGGCTACACCTTC
CASSTHTNYGYTF
>TRBJ2-3|NA|TRBV4-1
TGCGCCAGCAGGGGCAGTAGCACAGATACGCAGTATTTT
CASRGSSTDTQYF
>TRBJ1-3|NA|TRBV11-2
TGTGCCAGCAGCTCTGTACAGGGTTCCGGAAACACCATATATTTT
CASSSVQGSGNTIYF
>TRBJ1-1|TRBD1|TRBV4-1
TGCGCCAGCAGCGAATCCGGGACAGTTAACACTGAAGCTTTCTTT
CASSESGTVNTEAFF
>TRBJ1-6|TRBD1|TRBV9
TGTGCCAGCAGCGGGGGGGACAGTGTCTATTCACCCCTCCACTTT
CASSGGDSVYSPLHF
>TRBJ1-2|NA|TRBV29-1
TGCAGCGTTGAAGATTCGGGGGGCAGAGGCTACACCTTC
CSVEDSGGRGYTF
>TRBJ2-1|TRBD2|TRBV4-2
TGTGCCAGCAGCCATGGGGGGGGTTACAATGAGCAGTTCTTC
CASSHGGGYNEQFF
>TRBJ1-6|NA|TRBV10-3
TGTGCCATCAGTGAGCGTGGGAGTCCACCCCTCCACTTT
CAISERGSPPLHF
>TRBJ1-2|TRBD1|TRBV6-5
TGTGCCAGCAATCGACAGGGGATGGGCTACACCTTC
CASNRQGMGYTF
>TRBJ1-4|TRBD1|TRBV4-3
TGCGCCAGCAGCCAAGAAGCCTCCTTTTCAGGGGGCTTGGAGGAAAAACTGTTTTTT
CASSQEASFSGGLEEKLFF
>TRBJ1-6|NA|TRBV7-2
TGTGCCAGCAGCTTCGGGCAGGGGATTAATTCACCCCTCCACTTT
CASSFGQGINSPLHF
>TRBJ1-2|NA|TRBV28
TGTGCCAGCAGCGGGGGGGATGGCTACACCTTC
CASSGGDGYTF
>TRBJ2-7|NA|TRBV7-9
TGTGCCAGCAGCTTGGGTCACAGGGACTACGAGCAGTACTTC
CASSLGHRDYEQYF
>TRBJ1-6|NA|TRBV6-1
TGTGCCAGCAGCCCCACAGAGTTCAATTCACCCCTCCACTTT
CASSPTEFNSPLHF
>TRBJ1-4|NA|TRBV7-9
TGTGCCAGCAGCCCCCCGTTCCGGGAAAAGGGAACTAATGAAAAACTGTTTTTT
CASSPPFREKGTNEKLFF
>TRBJ2-1|TRBD1|TRBV6-6
TGTGCCAGCAGAAGGGGACAGGGTGACAATGAGCAGTTCTTC
CASRRGQGDNEQFF
>TRBJ1-1|NA|TRBV4-1
TGCGCCAGCAGCCTACTAACGACGAACACTGAAGCTTTCTTT
CASSLLTTNTEAFF
>TRBJ1-2|TRBD1|TRBV19
TGTGCCAGTAGCCCCCCAGGGACAGGGGGCCGGGGCTACACCTTC
CASSPPGTGGRGYTF
>TRBJ2-7|NA|TRBV4-2
TGTGCCAGCAGCCAAACTACAGGTACCTACGAGCAGTACTTC
CASSQTTGTYEQYF
>TRBJ1-2|NA|TRBV21-1
TGTGCCAGCAGCAAAGCGGAGACAGGGTATGAAGGCTACACCTTC
CASSKAETGYEGYTF
>TRBJ2-6|NA|TRBV5-7
TGTGCCAGCAGCTTTGCAGGCCTAGGGGCCAACGTCCTGACTTTC
CASSFAGLGANVLTF
>TRBJ2-7|TRBD2|TRBV9
TGTGCCAGCAGTGCGGGCGGGGGAAGCTCCTACGAGCAGTACTTC
CASSAGGGSSYEQYF
>TRBJ1-2|NA|TRBV20-1
TGCAGTGCTAGAGAACACAATGGCTACACCTTC
CSAREHNGYTF
>TRBJ2-7|NA|TRBV9
TGTGCCAGCAGCGTGGGGGGAACGAATGGCGAGCAGTACTTC
CASSVGGTNGEQYF
>TRBJ2-7|TRBD2|TRBV7-9
TGTGCCAGCAGCCACAATGGGGGGGTAGGGTACTTC
CASSHNGGVGYF
>TRBJ2-7|TRBD1|TRBV2
TGTGCCAGCAGTCTCGGGACAGGGGGCGGCTACGAGCAGTACTTC
CASSLGTGGGYEQYF
>TRBJ1-2|NA|TRBV11-2
TGTGCCAGCAGCTTAGATCGAGGCGGTGGCTACACCTTC
CASSLDRGGGYTF
>TRBJ1-6|NA|TRBV5-1
TGCGCCAGCAGCTTGGAAACACAACCGAATTCACCCCTCCACTTT
CASSLETQPNSPLHF
>TRBJ2-3|TRBD1|TRBV19
TGTGCCAGTAGTATAGGACAGGGGGCAGATACGCAGTATTTT
CASSIGQGADTQYF
>TRBJ2-2|TRBD1|TRBV6-1
TGTGCCAGCAGTCAACCCGGGACAGACACCGGGGAGCTGTTTTTT
CASSQPGTDTGELFF
>TRBJ1-2|TRBD1|TRBV5-1
TGCGCCAGCAGCAAGGACGGACAGGGGTATGGCTACACCTTC
CASSKDGQGYGYTF
>TRBJ1-1|TRBD1|TRBV7-2
TGTGCCAGCAGCTTAGGCCCCATACAGGGGGGCTCAGCTTTCTTT
CASSLGPIQGGSAFF
>TRBJ1-1|TRBD1|TRBV19
TGTGCCAGTAGTAGGACCGGACAGGGTAACACTGAAGCTTTCTTT
CASSRTGQGNTEAFF
>TRBJ2-7|NA|TRBV18
TGTGCCAGCTCACAAGGGGGACACTACGAGCAGTACTTC
CASSQGGHYEQYF
>TRBJ2-7|TRBD1|TRBV7-9
TGTGCCAGCAGCCTCGGACAGGGACGACCCTACGAGCAGTACTTC
CASSLGQGRPYEQYF
>TRBJ2-5|NA|TRBV7-2
TGTGCCAGCGGCTCCCTGGGGCGGCAAGCGACCCAGTACTTC
CASGSLGRQATQYF
>TRBJ1-5|TRBD1|TRBV5-3
TGTGCCAGAAGCTTGGGACAGGGGTGTCCCAATCAGCCCCAGCATTTT
CARSLGQGCPNQPQHF
>TRBJ1-4|TRBD1|TRBV28
TGTGCCAGCAGTTTAGGGACAGGGGTAGGGGAAAAACTGTTTTTT
CASSLGTGVGEKLFF
>TRBJ2-1|TRBD2|TRBV4-2
TGTGCCAGCAGAGGACTAGCGGGGGGGCAGGGTGAGCAGTTCTTC
CASRGLAGGQGEQFF
>TRBJ1-4|TRBD1|TRBV4-3
TGCGCCAGCAGCCAAGATGGAACAGGGGGAGAAAAACTGTTTTTT
CASSQDGTGGEKLFF
>TRBJ2-7|TRBD1|TRBV5-6
TGTGCCAGCAGCCCGGGACAGGGACACGAGCAGTACTTC
CASSPGQGHEQYF
>TRBJ2-3|TRBD1|TRBV5-5
TGTGCCAGCAGCCTCCGGACAGGGGGGAGCACAGATACGCAGTATTTT
CASSLRTGGSTDTQYF
>TRBJ2-3|NA|TRBV9
TGTGCCAGCAGCGTCCCAGGCACAGATACGCAGTATTTT
CASSVPGTDTQYF
>TRBJ1-5|NA|TRBV5-6
TGTGCCAGCAGCTTGTTTAGCAGCAATCAGCCCCAGCATTTT
CASSLFSSNQPQHF
>TRBJ2-1|TRBD2|TRBV11-2
TGTGCCAGCGGATCCTATAGCGGGGGAGTTGACAATGAGCAGTTCTTC
CASGSYSGGVDNEQFF
>TRBJ2-1|NA|TRBV6-1
TGTGCCAGCAGTGCGGGGGATGACTACAATGAGCAGTTCTTC
CASSAGDDYNEQFF
>TRBJ2-5|NA|TRBV18
TGTGCCAGCTCACCACCCGGGGCGGAGGGGACCCAGTACTTC
CASSPPGAEGTQYF
>TRBJ1-2|TRBD1|TRBV28
TGTGCCAGCAGACAGGGGGGGGGCTACACCTTC
CASRQGGGYTF
>TRBJ1-1|NA|TRBV2
TGTGCCAGCAGTGAAGGGGCAGGGCGAGCTTTCTTT
CASSEGAGRAFF
>TRBJ1-1|TRBD1|TRBV14
TGTGCCAGCAGCCAATCACCGGGACAGGGGATGGCTTTCTTT
CASSQSPGQGMAFF